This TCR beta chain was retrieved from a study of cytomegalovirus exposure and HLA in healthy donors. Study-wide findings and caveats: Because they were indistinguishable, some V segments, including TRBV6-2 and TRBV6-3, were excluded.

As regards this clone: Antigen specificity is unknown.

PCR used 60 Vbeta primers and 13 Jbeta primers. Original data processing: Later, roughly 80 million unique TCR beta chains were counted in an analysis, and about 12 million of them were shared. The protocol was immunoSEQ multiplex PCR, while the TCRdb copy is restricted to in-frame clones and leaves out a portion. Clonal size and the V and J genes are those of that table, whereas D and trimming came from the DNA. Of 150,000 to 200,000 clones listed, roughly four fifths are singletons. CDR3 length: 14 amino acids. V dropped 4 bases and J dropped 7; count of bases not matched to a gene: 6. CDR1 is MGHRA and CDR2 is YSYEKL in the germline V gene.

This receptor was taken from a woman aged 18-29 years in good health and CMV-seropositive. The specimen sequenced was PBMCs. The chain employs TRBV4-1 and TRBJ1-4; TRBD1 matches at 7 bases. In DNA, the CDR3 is TGCGCCAGCAGCCGACAGGGTAGTTTTGAAAAACTGTTTTTT. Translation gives CASSRQGSFEKLFF.